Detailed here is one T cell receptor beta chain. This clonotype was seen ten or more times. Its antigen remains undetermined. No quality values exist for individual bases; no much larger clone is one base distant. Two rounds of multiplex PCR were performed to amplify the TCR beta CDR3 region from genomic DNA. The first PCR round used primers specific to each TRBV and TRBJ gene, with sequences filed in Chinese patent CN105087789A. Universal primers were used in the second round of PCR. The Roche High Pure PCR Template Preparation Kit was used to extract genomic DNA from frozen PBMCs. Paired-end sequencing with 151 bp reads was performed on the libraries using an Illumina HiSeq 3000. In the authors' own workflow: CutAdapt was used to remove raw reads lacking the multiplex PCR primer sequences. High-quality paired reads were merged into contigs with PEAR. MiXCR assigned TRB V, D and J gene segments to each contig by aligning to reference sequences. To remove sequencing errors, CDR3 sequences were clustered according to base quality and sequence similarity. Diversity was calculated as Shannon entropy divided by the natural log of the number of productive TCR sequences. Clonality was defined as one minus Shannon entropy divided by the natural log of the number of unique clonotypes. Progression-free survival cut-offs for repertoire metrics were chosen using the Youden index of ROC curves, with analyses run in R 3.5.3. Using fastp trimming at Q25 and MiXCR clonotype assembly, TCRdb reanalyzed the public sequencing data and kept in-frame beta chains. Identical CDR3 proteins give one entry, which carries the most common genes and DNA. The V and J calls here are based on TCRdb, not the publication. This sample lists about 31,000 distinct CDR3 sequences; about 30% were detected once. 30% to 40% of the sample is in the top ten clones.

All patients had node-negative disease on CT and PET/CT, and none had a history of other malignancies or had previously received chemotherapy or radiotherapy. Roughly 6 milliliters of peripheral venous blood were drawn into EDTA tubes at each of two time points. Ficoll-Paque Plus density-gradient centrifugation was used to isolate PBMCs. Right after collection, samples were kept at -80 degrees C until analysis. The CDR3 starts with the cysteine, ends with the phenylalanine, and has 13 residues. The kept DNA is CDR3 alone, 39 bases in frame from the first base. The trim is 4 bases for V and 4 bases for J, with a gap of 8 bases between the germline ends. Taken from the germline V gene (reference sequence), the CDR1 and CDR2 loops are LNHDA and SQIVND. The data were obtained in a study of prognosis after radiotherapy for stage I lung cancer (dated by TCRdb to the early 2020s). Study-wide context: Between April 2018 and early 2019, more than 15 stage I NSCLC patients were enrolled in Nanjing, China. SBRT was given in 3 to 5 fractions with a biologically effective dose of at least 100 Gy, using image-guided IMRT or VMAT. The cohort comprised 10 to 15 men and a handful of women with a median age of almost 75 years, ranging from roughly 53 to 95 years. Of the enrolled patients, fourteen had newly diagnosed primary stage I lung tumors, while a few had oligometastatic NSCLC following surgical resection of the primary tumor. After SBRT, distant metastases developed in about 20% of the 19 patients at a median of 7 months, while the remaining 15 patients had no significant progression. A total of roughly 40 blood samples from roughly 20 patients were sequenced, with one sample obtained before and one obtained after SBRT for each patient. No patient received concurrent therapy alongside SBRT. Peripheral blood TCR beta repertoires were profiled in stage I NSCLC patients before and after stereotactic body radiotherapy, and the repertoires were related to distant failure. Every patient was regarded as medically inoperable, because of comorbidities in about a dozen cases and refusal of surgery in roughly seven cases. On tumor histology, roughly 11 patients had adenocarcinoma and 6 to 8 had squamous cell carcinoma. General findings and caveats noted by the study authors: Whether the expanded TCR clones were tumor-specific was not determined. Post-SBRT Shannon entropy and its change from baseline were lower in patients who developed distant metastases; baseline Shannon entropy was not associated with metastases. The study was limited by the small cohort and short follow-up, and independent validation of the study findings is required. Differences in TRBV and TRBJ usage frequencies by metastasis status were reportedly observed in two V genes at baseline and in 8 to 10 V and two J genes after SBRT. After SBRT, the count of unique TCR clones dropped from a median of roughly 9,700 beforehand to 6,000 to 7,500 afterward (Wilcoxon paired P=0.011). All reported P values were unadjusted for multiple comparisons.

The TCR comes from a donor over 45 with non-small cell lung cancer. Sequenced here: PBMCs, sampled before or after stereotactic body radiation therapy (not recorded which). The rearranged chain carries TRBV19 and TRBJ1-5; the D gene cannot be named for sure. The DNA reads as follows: TGTGCCAGTAGTACTCAGGTTAATCAGCCCCAGCATTTT. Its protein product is CASSTQVNQPQHF.